These T cell receptor beta chains were read from a single sample in a study of blood T cell repertoires in COVID-19. Here immunoSEQ multiplex PCR was the method, and the copy in TCRdb shows in-frame clones only, minus some. The sample lists about 200,000 clones; about four fifths were seen once. Sequenced sample: peripheral blood. The receptors shown here come from a woman aged 55-70 years with COVID-19, enrolled during active disease. CDR3s include the opening cysteine and the closing phenylalanine or tryptophan. The order of the fields is D gene, clone size, V gene, J gene, CDR3 DNA, CDR3 protein. The D gene is left open where the match is weak. Rows may omit the clone size; those that give it use once, few, many or a size class.

>TRBD1|-|TRBV2|TRBJ2-3
TGTGCCAGCAGTGGGACAGGGTTCACAGATACGCAGTATTTT
CASSGTGFTDTQYF
>-|few|TRBV7-8|TRBJ1-4
TGTGCCAGCAGCTTAGCGTCAGGGATTAATGAAAAACTGTTTTTT
CASSLASGINEKLFF
>-|-|TRBV6-1|TRBJ2-2
TGTGCCAGCAGTGAAGCTTCGACAGCCGGGGAGCTGTTTTTT
CASSEASTAGELFF
>TRBD2|-|TRBV27|TRBJ2-3
TGTGCCAGCAGGAATAGCGGGGGCAAAGATACGCAGTATTTT
CASRNSGGKDTQYF
>-|-|TRBV12-3/TRBV12-4|TRBJ2-4
TGTGCCAGCAGCCCCCTAGCCAAAAACATTCAGTACTTC
CASSPLAKNIQYF
>TRBD1|-|TRBV19|TRBJ2-4
TGTGCCAGTAGTTCTGGGACAGGACTAGCCAAAAACATTCAGTACTTC
CASSSGTGLAKNIQYF
>TRBD2|-|TRBV30|TRBJ2-2
TGTGCCTGGAGTGCCGGGAGGGTTTATACCGGGGAGCTGTTTTTT
CAWSAGRVYTGELFF
>TRBD2|few|TRBV27|TRBJ2-1
TGTGCCAGCAGTCCCTACGCGGGGGGGCCGGGTTTGGTAGATGAGCAGTTCTTC
CASSPYAGGPGLVDEQFF
>-|-|TRBV28|TRBJ2-1
TGTGCCAGCAGCACGCTGAGAGCGGAGGGCCGGAATGAGCAGTTCTTC
CASSTLRAEGRNEQFF
>TRBD1|-|TRBV5-1|TRBJ1-4
TGCGCCAGCAGCTCGGGGACAGGGGAAGAAAAACTGTTTTTT
CASSSGTGEEKLFF
>TRBD1|few|TRBV7-3|TRBJ1-4
TGTGCCAGCAGCTCGACCCGGGGACAGGGGTTTGAAAAACTGTTTTTT
CASSSTRGQGFEKLFF
>-|-|TRBV7-2|TRBJ1-5
TGTGCCAGCAGCTTTACTACGGGTGGGCAGCCCCAGCATTTT
CASSFTTGGQPQHF
>-|-|TRBV7-6|TRBJ1-3
TGTGCCAGCAGCTTAGTAAGCGGAAATTCTGGAAACACCATATATTTT
CASSLVSGNSGNTIYF
>-|-|TRBV3-1/TRBV3-2|TRBJ1-1
TGTGCCAGCAGCCACCGCCGGGAGAACACTGAAGCTTTCTTT
CASSHRRENTEAFF
>-|few|TRBV29-1|TRBJ2-6
TGCAGCGTCTGGACTGGACGGGCCAACGTCCTGACTTTC
CSVWTGRANVLTF
>TRBD1|-|TRBV20-1|TRBJ1-1
TGCAGTGCTAGTGGACAGGGGGAGAGGGCTTTCTTT
CSASGQGERAFF
>TRBD1|-|TRBV7-2|TRBJ1-6
TGTGCCAGCAGCCCCCGGACAGGGAATAATTCACCCCTCCACTTT
CASSPRTGNNSPLHF
>-|-|TRBV16|TRBJ2-1
TGTGCCAGCAGCCAATCGGGGGCCTCCTACAATGAGCAGTTCTTC
CASSQSGASYNEQFF
>TRBD1|-|TRBV19|TRBJ1-5
TGTGCCAGTACCCCAGGGGGGTATAGCAATCAGCCCCAGCATTTT
CASTPGGYSNQPQHF
>TRBD2|-|TRBV29-1|TRBJ2-1
TGCAGCGTAGCTAGCGGGGGGTCATACAATGAGCAGTTCTTC
CSVASGGSYNEQFF
>-|-|TRBV28|TRBJ1-6
TGTGCCAGCAGCCGAGGGAGCCATATTTCACCCCTCCACTTT
CASSRGSHISPLHF
>-|-|TRBV18|TRBJ1-1
TGTGCCAGCTCATCGATATCCGGGACACCGAACACTGAAGCTTTCTTT
CASSSISGTPNTEAFF
>TRBD1|-|TRBV18|TRBJ1-1
TGTGCCAGCTCACAGACCAGACAGGGGATAGGCGCTGAAGCTTTCTTT
CASSQTRQGIGAEAFF
>-|-|TRBV11-2|TRBJ1-2
TGTGCCAGCAGCTTAGGGGGCCGAAACTATGGCTACACCTTC
CASSLGGRNYGYTF
>TRBD1|-|TRBV19|TRBJ2-4
TGTGCCAGTAGTCCGACAGGGGGGGCCAAAAACATTCAGTACTTC
CASSPTGGAKNIQYF
>-|-|TRBV18|TRBJ2-6
TGTGCCAGCTCAACTTCTGGGGCCAACGTCCTGACTTTC
CASSTSGANVLTF
>-|-|TRBV30|TRBJ1-4
TGTGCCTGGAGCGGGGGGCGGTTAAATGAAAAACTGTTTTTT
CAWSGGRLNEKLFF
>TRBD2|once|TRBV9|TRBJ2-1
TGTGCCAGCAGCGTAGTCAGCGGGAGGGCCAAAAGTGAGCAGTTCTTC
CASSVVSGRAKSEQFF
>-|-|TRBV21-1|TRBJ1-5
TGTGCCAGCAGCGTGACAGGGCGCAATCAGCCCCAGCATTTT
CASSVTGRNQPQHF
>-|-|TRBV18|TRBJ2-1
TGTGCCAGCTCACCCTTTTCAGGTGGGAGCTCCTACAATGAGCAGTTCTTC
CASSPFSGGSSYNEQFF
>-|-|TRBV13|TRBJ1-1
TGTGCCAGCAGCTTGCTTGGGAGGGACACTGAAGCTTTCTTT
CASSLLGRDTEAFF
>TRBD1|-|TRBV11-1|TRBJ2-5
TGTGCCAGCAGCCCCCGGGACAGAAATCAAGAGACCCAGTACTTC
CASSPRDRNQETQYF
>TRBD2|-|TRBV5-1|TRBJ2-7
TGCGCCAGCGATCCGAGCGGGACTCACTACGAGCAGTACTTC
CASDPSGTHYEQYF
>-|-|TRBV2|TRBJ1-4
TGTGCCAGCAGACCGGGAGGGGAGGAAAAACTGTTTTTT
CASRPGGEEKLFF
>-|-|TRBV9|TRBJ1-2
TGTGCCAGCAGCGTAGAGGTGGGGCCCTATGGCTACACCTTC
CASSVEVGPYGYTF
>-|-|TRBV3-1/TRBV3-2|TRBJ2-1
TGTGCCAGCAGCCAGAGGAATGAGCAGTTCTTC
CASSQRNEQFF
>TRBD1|-|TRBV15|TRBJ1-2
TGTGCCACCAGCAGCGGGGCAGGGGGCTATGGCTACACCTTC
CATSSGAGGYGYTF
>-|-|TRBV7-9|TRBJ1-1
TGTGCCAGCAGCGACCCTTGGGGAGGTAGTTTCACTGAAGCTTTCTTT
CASSDPWGGSFTEAFF
>TRBD1|once|TRBV19|TRBJ1-5
TGTGCCAGTAGTATGGGACAGCGCAATCAGCCCCAGCATTTT
CASSMGQRNQPQHF
>-|-|TRBV5-1|TRBJ1-1
TGCGCCAGCAGCTTTCGGGGTGTCGGGGGAGGGACTGAAGCTTTCTTT
CASSFRGVGGGTEAFF
>TRBD2|-|TRBV19|TRBJ2-1
TGTGCCAGTAGTCCCCTCAGCGGGGGACCGGGGGAGCAGTTCTTC
CASSPLSGGPGEQFF
>-|-|TRBV27|TRBJ1-5
TGTGCCAGCAGTGGTAGAGAGAGCAATCAGCCCCAGCATTTT
CASSGRESNQPQHF
>-|-|TRBV2|TRBJ1-2
TGTGCCAGCAGTGAATCTACCCGCGGGGGCTATGGCTACACCTTC
CASSESTRGGYGYTF
>-|-|TRBV4-3|TRBJ2-1
TGCGCCAGCAGCCAAGATTGGCGGAGAAACAATGAGCAGTTCTTC
CASSQDWRRNNEQFF
>TRBD1|-|TRBV28|TRBJ2-7
TGTGCCAGCAGTTTAGGGGGACAGGGTTCAATATACGAGCAGTACTTC
CASSLGGQGSIYEQYF
>-|once|TRBV7-9|TRBJ2-5
TGTGCCAGCAGCCCCGGAGGGGGGGTTGAGACCCAGTACTTC
CASSPGGGVETQYF
>-|-|TRBV12-3/TRBV12-4|TRBJ2-2
TGTGCCAGCAGTTTGTACGGCGGGGAGCTGTTTTTT
CASSLYGGELFF
>TRBD2|-|TRBV19|TRBJ2-1
TGTGCCAGTAGTAAACCGGGACTAGTGGCCGAGAATGAGCAGTTCTTC
CASSKPGLVAENEQFF
>TRBD1|-|TRBV2|TRBJ2-2
TGTGCCAGCAGCCCCGACAGGGGCAACGGGGAGCTGTTTTTT
CASSPDRGNGELFF
>-|-|TRBV19|TRBJ1-2
TGTGCCAGTAAGGGGGACGGACAGTGGAACTATGGCTACACCTTC
CASKGDGQWNYGYTF